One and the same sample provided the 28 T cell receptor beta chains below, sequenced in a study of cytomegalovirus exposure and HLA in healthy donors. Assay used: immunoSEQ multiplex PCR; TCRdb lists only in-frame clones, some missing. The table lists 150,000 to 200,000 clones, 86% of them singletons. Sample: PBMCs. These receptors were collected from a man aged 30-40 years in good health and CMV-seropositive.

This clone has only one observation. The chain is built from TRBV7-2 and TRBJ1-5; D is perhaps TRBD1 (5 bases). The CDR3 covers 15 residues. Trimming stripped 0 bases from V and 4 bases from J, with 10 bases between. The germline V gene encodes CDR1 SGHTA and CDR2 FQGNSA. The CDR3: CASSLAGGRNQPQHF. In nucleotides, the CDR3 is TGTGCCAGCAGCTTAGCCGGGGGTCGGAATCAGCCCCAGCATTTT.

The rearrangement uses TRBV9 and TRBJ1-6, with 8 positions matching TRBD1. Germline V gene sequence: CDR1 SGDLS, CDR2 YYNGEE. V trimming: 4 bases; J trimming: 10 bases; junction bases outside the gene matches: 7. CDR3 length: 14 residues. DNA for the CDR3: TGTGCCAGCAGCACAAGACAGGGGCAATCACCCCTCCACTTT. This codes for CASSTRQGQSPLHF.

The rearrangement uses TRBV30 and TRBJ2-1; D is possibly TRBD2 (6 bases). Trimming stripped 4 bases from V and 8 bases from J, with 15 bases between. This CDR3 is built from 13 residues. Germline CDR1 reads GTSNPN; CDR2 reads SVGIG (reference sequence). CDR3 sequence reads: CAWTGGSGDEQFF. DNA for the CDR3: TGTGCCTGGACCGGCGGTTCGGGAGATGAGCAGTTCTTC.

J is TRBJ2-5 and V is TRBV5-1; D might be TRBD1 (6 bases). Trimming removed 4 bases from V and 1 base from J, with 8 bases in between. Germline CDR1 reads SGHRS; CDR2 reads YFSETQ. CDR3 size: 13 residues. CDR3 region: CASSMDSQETQYF. The CDR3 bases are TGCGCCAGCAGCATGGACAGCCAAGAGACCCAGTACTTC.

The V call is TRBV2, the J call TRBJ2-1; 10 nucleotides agree with TRBD2. The CDR3 length is 15 residues. The J segment lost 8 bases and the V segment lost 6 bases, leaving 10 bases of the junction unmatched. CDR1 and CDR2 from the germline V gene are SNHLY and FYNNEI. CDR3 in amino acids: CASSGGSGRADEQFF. The CDR3 DNA reads TGTGCCAGCAGCGGGGGCAGCGGGAGGGCGGATGAGCAGTTCTTC.

This rearrangement joins TRBV27 to TRBJ2-4, with D hard to call. The germline CDR1 and CDR2 sequences are MNHEY and SMNVEV (reference sequence). The germline V and J ends were trimmed by 8 bases and 5 bases, with 13 bases remaining between them. This CDR3 is 13 amino acids long. The CDR3 region is CASRAVVENIQYF. CDR3 bases: TGTGCCAGCCGCGCCGTCGTTGAAAACATTCAGTACTTC.

This clone has only one observation. The CDR3 nucleotides read TGTGCCAGTAGTCCGCTCGGAGGCCCCAGCTACGAGCAGTACTTC. Residues: CASSPLGGPSYEQYF. V and J are TRBV19 and TRBJ2-7; perhaps TRBD2 as D (5 bases). Germline-derived CDR1 and CDR2 are LNHDA and SQIVND (reference sequence). CDR3 length: 15 residues. Trimming removed 5 bases at V and 3 bases at J, with 17 bases between.

This chain uses TRBV5-1 with TRBJ2-5; a possible D gene is TRBD2 (7 bases). Trimming left V 6 bases short and J 5 bases short, with 17 bases between. This CDR3 has 14 residues. The germline V gene has CDR1 SGHRS and CDR2 YFSETQ. The CDR3 reads CASMGGGIEETQYF. The CDR3 DNA reads as TGCGCCAGCATGGGAGGGGGGATCGAGGAGACCCAGTACTTC.

The chain employs TRBV19 and TRBJ1-1; possible D gene TRBD1, 6 bases. The CDR3 loop spans 14 amino acids. V lost 6 bases to trimming and J lost 5 bases, with 16 bases between them. Germline lookup yields CDR1 LNHDA and CDR2 SQIVND (reference sequence). The CDR3 nucleotides are TGTGCCAGTAGCACCGGGACACCCATGACTGAAGCTTTCTTT. It yields the protein CASSTGTPMTEAFF. Together with reference TRBV19 and TRBJ1-1, the CDR3 gives the full variable domain: DGGITQSPKYLFRKEGQNVTLSCEQNLNHDAMYWYRQDPGQGLRLIYYSQIVNDFQKGDIAEGYSVSREKKESFPLTVTSAQKNPTAFYLCASSTGTPMTEAFFGQGTRLTVV.

The J gene is TRBJ1-5, the V gene TRBV10-1; 7 positions agree with TRBD1. J gave up 2 bases and V 10 bases, and 8 bases lay outside the gene matches. Germline V gene lookup returns CDR1 WNHNN and CDR2 SYGVQD (reference sequence). The CDR3 extends over 14 amino acids. This CDR3 reads CANPTGARNQPQHF. DNA for the CDR3: TGCGCCAACCCCACAGGGGCGCGCAATCAGCCCCAGCATTTT.

The chain carries TRBV6-5 and TRBJ1-6, with D possibly TRBD1 on 6 matching bases. CDR1 and CDR2 (germline): MNHEY, SVGAGI. The CDR3 has 14 residues. V was trimmed by 4 bases and J by 8 bases, leaving 12 bases between them. The CDR3 nucleotides are TGTGCCAGCAGTTTTTGGGACACGGATTCACCCCTCCACTTT. Translated, it gives CASSFWDTDSPLHF.

V usage is TRBV11-2 and J usage is TRBJ2-3; D is uncertain. The CDR3 totals 13 residues. V lost 5 bases and J 2 bases, leaving 8 bases between the germline ends. The germline V gene encodes CDR1 SGHAT and CDR2 FQNNGV. CDR3 in DNA: TGTGCCAGCAGCCTCACGTTCACAGATACGCAGTATTTT. The encoded protein is CASSLTFTDTQYF.

This sequence joins TRBV5-1 and TRBJ2-7; D unresolved. The CDR3 extends over 14 amino acids. From germline, CDR1 is SGHRS and CDR2 YFSETQ. V dropped 2 bases and J dropped 2 bases, with 11 bases sitting between them. CDR3 sequence (DNA): TGCGCCAGCAGCTTACCCGAAATTCCCTACGAGCAGTACTTC. Translation: CASSLPEIPYEQYF.

This chain links TRBV11-1 with TRBJ2-7; 7 positions agree with TRBD1. This CDR3 region has 15 residues. Germline V lookup: CDR1 SGHAT, CDR2 FQDESV (reference sequence). V gave up 4 bases and J gave up 0 bases; unmatched junction bases: 6. This chain's CDR3 is CASSSTRDSSYEQYF. CDR3 nucleotides: TGTGCCAGCAGCTCTACCCGGGACAGCTCCTACGAGCAGTACTTC. The whole variable domain, remainder taken from reference TRBV11-1 and TRBJ2-7, is EAEVAQSPRYKITEKSQAVAFWCDPISGHATLYWYRQILGQGPELLVQFQDESVVDDSQLPKDRFSAERLKGVDSTLKIQPAELGDSAMYLCASSSTRDSSYEQYFGPGTRLTVT.

The chain recombines TRBV4-3 with TRBJ2-7; TRBD2 aligns across 14 bases. The CDR3 is 15 residues long. Germline CDR1 and CDR2: LGHNA and YSLEER. The J segment lost 3 bases and the V segment lost 4 bases, leaving 2 bases of the junction unmatched. The CDR3 protein is CASSPGLAGGYEQYF. The CDR3 region has the DNA TGCGCCAGCAGCCCCGGACTAGCGGGGGGCTACGAGCAGTACTTC.

This sequence joins TRBV6-5 and TRBJ2-7; 7 nucleotides line up with TRBD2. The ends lost 5 bases at V and 0 bases at J; junction bases unmatched: 1. Germline V gene sequence: CDR1 MNHEY, CDR2 SVGAGI. CDR3 length: 13 amino acids. CDR3 bases: TGTGCCAGCAGTAGCGGGGTCTCCTACGAGCAGTACTTC. This sequence encodes CASSSGVSYEQYF.

The chain joins TRBV6-1 to TRBJ1-5, with no clear D. Germline lookup yields CDR1 MNHNS and CDR2 SASEGT. This CDR3 has 14 amino acids. V lost 5 bases, J lost 1 base, and 9 bases lay in between. The CDR3 nucleotides are TGTGCCAGCAGTCCAGAACCCAGCAATCAGCCCCAGCATTTT. Its protein is CASSPEPSNQPQHF.

The gene calls are TRBV6-5 and TRBJ2-3; a weak D match, TRBD2 (6 bases). This CDR3 has 16 residues. V shed 0 bases and J shed 5 bases, with 15 bases lying between them. Germline V lookup: CDR1 MNHEY, CDR2 SVGAGI. Here the CDR3 reads CASSYSVPIGGDTQYF. In DNA form, the CDR3 reads TGTGCCAGCAGTTACTCAGTCCCAATCGGGGGAGATACGCAGTATTTT.

The chain is built from TRBV7-2 and TRBJ1-5, with D uncertain. Germline CDR1 SGHTA, CDR2 FQGNSA. This CDR3 region has 13 residues. V lost 0 bases and J 5 bases, leaving 5 bases between the germline ends. Here the CDR3 reads CASSLAVDQPQHF. The CDR3 DNA sequence: TGTGCCAGCAGCTTAGCCGTAGATCAGCCCCAGCATTTT.

The chain is built from TRBV7-9 and TRBJ1-2; 7 bases are shared with TRBD1. J was trimmed by 5 bases and V by 3 bases; bases with no gene match: 3. The CDR3 spans 13 residues. Germline CDR1 and CDR2: SEHNR and FQNEAQ (reference sequence). In DNA form, the CDR3 reads TGTGCCAGCAGCTTCGACAGGGTGTATGGCTACACCTTC. This translates into CASSFDRVYGYTF.

The genes are TRBV18 and TRBJ2-7; TRBD2 matches 11 bases. The germline V gene has CDR1 KGHSH and CDR2 LQKENI. The CDR3 is 15 residues long. J gave up 7 bases and V 4 bases, and 9 bases lay outside the gene matches. The CDR3 coding sequence is TGTGCCAGCTCACTCGAACTAGCGGGGGCTTCTGAGCAGTACTTC. Protein sequence: CASSLELAGASEQYF.

This clone was observed once. One end of the junction is discordant with germline, which a read error may explain. This chain joins TRBV19 and TRBJ2-7; D not resolved. Germline values: CDR1 LNHDA, CDR2 SQIVND (reference sequence). The CDR3 sequence is 14 residues long. The CDR3 bases are TGTGCCAGTAGTCTAGATTATCCGACGGAAGAGCAGTACTTC. Translating gives CASSLDYPTEEQYF.

This sequence joins TRBV5-6 and TRBJ1-5; D is ambiguous. The V end lost 0 bases, the J end lost 4 bases, and 8 bases lay between the germline ends. The CDR3 is 14 amino acids. Per germline, CDR1 SGHDT and CDR2 YYEEEE. The CDR3 here is CASSLGTVNQPQHF. The CDR3 DNA follows: TGTGCCAGCAGCTTGGGTACAGTAAATCAGCCCCAGCATTTT.

The V gene is TRBV7-9, the J gene TRBJ2-2; maybe TRBD1 (6 bases). The germline CDR1 and CDR2 sequences are SEHNR and FQNEAQ (reference sequence). With 6 bases removed from V and 6 bases from J, the gap between germline ends came to 14 bases. The length of the CDR3 is 14 residues. The CDR3 DNA reads TGTGCCAGCAGGACAGGCCGGGTCCCCGGGGAGCTGTTTTTT. This codes for CASRTGRVPGELFF.

The chain links TRBV4-1 to TRBJ1-4; 8 bases agree with TRBD1. CDR1 is MGHRA, CDR2 YSYEKL, per germline. The CDR3 is 14 amino acids. The V gene end was trimmed by 3 bases and the J gene end by 8 bases; junction bases not matched to a gene: 5. CDR3 loop: CASSQRTGSEKLFF. CDR3 coding DNA: TGCGCCAGCAGCCAGAGGACAGGGTCCGAAAAACTGTTTTTT.

This chain uses TRBV9 with TRBJ1-1; D perhaps matches TRBD1 (5 bases). V lost 0 bases, J lost 8 bases, and 11 bases lay in between. The germline V gene encodes CDR1 SGDLS and CDR2 YYNGEE. This CDR3 comprises 13 residues. This CDR3 is CASSVGREEEAFF. Here the CDR3 DNA reads TGTGCCAGCAGCGTAGGCAGGGAAGAAGAAGCTTTCTTT.

Comments on this clone: The sample has other DNA sequences that encode this CDR3 too. This chain links TRBV6-1 with TRBJ2-6; TRBD1 aligns across 10 bases. This CDR3 is built from 15 residues. With 8 bases clipped from V and 0 bases from J, the junction kept 1 base outside the gene matches. Germline lookup yields CDR1 MNHNS and CDR2 SASEGT. This chain's CDR3 is CASRTGGSGANVLTF. The CDR3, as DNA: TGTGCCAGCCGGACAGGGGGCTCTGGGGCCAACGTCCTGACTTTC.

The CDR3 nucleotides read TGCGCCAGCAGCCAAGTTGGCGGCAGTAATGAAAAACTGTTTTTT. Translating gives CASSQVGGSNEKLFF. V gene TRBV4-1 combines with J gene TRBJ1-4; D uncertain. CDR1 is MGHRA and CDR2 is YSYEKL in the germline V gene. V was shortened by 1 base and J by 4 bases, with 10 bases between the two germline ends. The length of the CDR3 is 15 residues.